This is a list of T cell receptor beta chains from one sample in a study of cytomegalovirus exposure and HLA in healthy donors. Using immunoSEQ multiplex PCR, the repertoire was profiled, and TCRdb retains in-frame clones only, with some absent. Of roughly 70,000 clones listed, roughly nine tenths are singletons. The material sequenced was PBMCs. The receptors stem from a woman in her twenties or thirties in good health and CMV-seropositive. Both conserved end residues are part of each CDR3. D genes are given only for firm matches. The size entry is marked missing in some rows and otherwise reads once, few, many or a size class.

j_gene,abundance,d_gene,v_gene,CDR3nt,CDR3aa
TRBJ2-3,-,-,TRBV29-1,TGCAGCGTTGAAGGGCGGTCGGCAGATACGCAGTATTTT,CSVEGRSADTQYF
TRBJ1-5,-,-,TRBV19,TGTGCCAGTAGTATAGGGAACAGGCTCATCAATCAGCCCCAGCATTTT,CASSIGNRLINQPQHF
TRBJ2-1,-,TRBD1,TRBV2,TGTGCCAGCAGTGGGACAGGGAACAATGAGCAGTTCTTC,CASSGTGNNEQFF
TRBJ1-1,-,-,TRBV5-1,TGCGCCAGCAGCTTGCGAGGAGGCTCCCCGATGAACACTGAAGCTTTCTTT,CASSLRGGSPMNTEAFF
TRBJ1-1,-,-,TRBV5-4,TGTGCCAGCAGCCCTTGGCCGGGGGGAGGAACTGAAGCTTTCTTT,CASSPWPGGGTEAFF
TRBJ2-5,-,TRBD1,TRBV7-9,TGTGCCAGCAGCTTAACCCGGGACAGGCGTCAAGAGACCCAGTACTTC,CASSLTRDRRQETQYF
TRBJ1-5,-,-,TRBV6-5,TGTGCCAGCAGTACCCAGGGCGTGCATCAGCCCCAGCATTTT,CASSTQGVHQPQHF
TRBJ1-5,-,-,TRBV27,TGTGCCAGCAGATTTAAGGGGGGCAATCAGCCCCAGCATTTT,CASRFKGGNQPQHF
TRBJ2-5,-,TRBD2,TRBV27,TGTGCCAGCAGTAGTCCGGGACTAGCGCAAGAGACCCAGTACTTC,CASSSPGLAQETQYF
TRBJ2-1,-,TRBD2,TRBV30,TGTGCCTTCTCTCTCGGGCTAGCGGGAGTCGAGCAGTTCTTC,CAFSLGLAGVEQFF
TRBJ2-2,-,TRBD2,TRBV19,TGTGCCAGTAGTACCTCTCTGGGGGGGAGGGCCGACACCGGGGAGCTGTTTTTT,CASSTSLGGRADTGELFF
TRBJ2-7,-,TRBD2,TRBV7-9,TGTGCCAGCAGCTTAGCTTTCGAGCGGGAGGGCTCCTACGAGCAGTACTTC,CASSLAFEREGSYEQYF
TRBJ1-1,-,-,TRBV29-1,TGCAGCGTTGAATGGTGGACAGAGAACACTGAAGCTTTCTTT,CSVEWWTENTEAFF
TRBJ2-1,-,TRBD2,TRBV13,TGTGCCAGCAGCTCCCGAGCGGGAGGAACCAATGAGCAGTTCTTC,CASSSRAGGTNEQFF
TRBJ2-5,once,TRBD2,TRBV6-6,TGTGCCAGCAGTTACCCGACTAGCGGGAGGAAAGAGACCCAGTACTTC,CASSYPTSGRKETQYF
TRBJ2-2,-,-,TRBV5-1,TGCGCCAGCAGCTCCATCCTTGGATTGGGGGCGGAAACCGGGGAGCTGTTTTTT,CASSSILGLGAETGELFF
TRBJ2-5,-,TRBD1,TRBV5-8,TGTGCCAGCAGCTTATGGACAGGGGGCAGGGAGACCCAGTACTTC,CASSLWTGGRETQYF
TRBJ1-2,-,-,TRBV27,TGTGCCACCACCCCGCGGTATAGCGACTATGGCTACACCTTC,CATTPRYSDYGYTF
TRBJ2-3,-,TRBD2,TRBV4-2,TGTGCCAGCAGCCAAGAACTAGCGGGAGGGGGCACAGATACGCAGTATTTT,CASSQELAGGGTDTQYF
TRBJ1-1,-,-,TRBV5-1,TGCGCCAGCAGCTTTATTACACACATGAACACTGAAGCTTTCTTT,CASSFITHMNTEAFF
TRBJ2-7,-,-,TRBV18,TGTGCCAGCTCACTTCAGGAGGGAGTCGGGTACGAGCAGTACTTC,CASSLQEGVGYEQYF
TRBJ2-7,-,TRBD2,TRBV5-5,TGTGCCAGCAGCTTCCGACTAGCGGCGGGCGAGCAGTACTTC,CASSFRLAAGEQYF
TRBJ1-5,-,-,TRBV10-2,TGCGCCAGCAGCACCACAGGGCAGCCCCAGCATTTT,CASSTTGQPQHF
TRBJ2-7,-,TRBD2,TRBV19,TGTGCCACTTCGTACTTTAGCGGGAGTAAGTACGAGCAGTACTTC,CATSYFSGSKYEQYF
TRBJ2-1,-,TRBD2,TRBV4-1,TGCGCCAGCAGTGTCGGGGTACTAGCGGAGAACAATGAGCAGTTCTTC,CASSVGVLAENNEQFF
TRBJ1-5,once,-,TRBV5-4,TGTGCCAGCAGCTTGTGGGGGGAGCAGCCCCAGCATTTT,CASSLWGEQPQHF
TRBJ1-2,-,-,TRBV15,TGTGCCACCAGCAGAGATACAGGGAGCTATGGCTACACCTTC,CATSRDTGSYGYTF
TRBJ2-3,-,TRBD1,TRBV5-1,TGCGCCAGCAGCTTGGACAGGGGGTCCTTCACAGATACGCAGTATTTT,CASSLDRGSFTDTQYF
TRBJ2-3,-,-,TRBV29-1,TGCAGCGTCTCGACTCGAAACACAGATACGCAGTATTTT,CSVSTRNTDTQYF
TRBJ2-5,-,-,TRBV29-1,TGCAGCGTTGAAGAGTTGGGTATTGAGCGGGAGACCCAGTACTTC,CSVEELGIERETQYF
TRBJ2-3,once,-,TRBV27,TGTGCCAGCAGTTTATTCGTTCGAGGCAGGGAAGGTCCAGATACGCAGTATTTT,CASSLFVRGREGPDTQYF
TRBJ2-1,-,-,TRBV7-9,TGTGCCAGCAGCTTCGTGACTGGTTCCTACAATGAGCAGTTCTTC,CASSFVTGSYNEQFF
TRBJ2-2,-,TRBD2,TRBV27,TGTGCCAGCAGTCGACGTGCTACGTGGGGCTCGCGGGAGGGCCTGGGCACCGGGGAGCTGTTTTTT,CASSRRATWGSREGLGTGELFF
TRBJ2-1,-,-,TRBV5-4,TGTGCCAGCAGCTGGAGCTCCTACAATGAGCAGTTCTTC,CASSWSSYNEQFF
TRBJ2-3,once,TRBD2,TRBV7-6,TGTGCCAGCAGCTTTAGCGGGGACACAGATACGCAGTATTTT,CASSFSGDTDTQYF
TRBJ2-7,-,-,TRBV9,TGTGCCAGCAGTCCCTCCGGTTCGAGCTCCTACGAGCAGTACTTC,CASSPSGSSSYEQYF
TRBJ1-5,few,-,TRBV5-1,TGCGCCAGCAGCTGGCCCTTGGCGGCGGTTGATCAGCCCCAGCATTTT,CASSWPLAAVDQPQHF
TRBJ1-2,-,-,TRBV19,TGTGCCAGTAGTATGGGCAGGGTCGGCTACACCTTC,CASSMGRVGYTF
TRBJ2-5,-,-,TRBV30,TGTGCCTGGAGTGTAGATGCGAAGTACCAAGAGACCCAGTACTTC,CAWSVDAKYQETQYF
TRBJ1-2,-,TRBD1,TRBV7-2,TGTGCCGGCGGGGGACAGGGAAACTATGGCTACACCTTC,CAGGGQGNYGYTF
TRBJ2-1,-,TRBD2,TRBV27,TGTGCCAGCAGTCCGCGACTAGCGGGGGGGTGGAATGAGCAGTTCTTC,CASSPRLAGGWNEQFF
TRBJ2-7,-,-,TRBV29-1,TGCAGCGTGGGGACCGGCGGGGAAGACGAGCAGTACTTC,CSVGTGGEDEQYF